These 11 T cell receptor beta chains were all obtained from the same sample, sequenced in a study of shared clonotypes between healthy human individuals. Only in-frame clones appear in the TCRdb table, and some are missing; sequencing was by immunoSEQ multiplex PCR. The data contain around 510,000 clones, roughly 95% of them seen just once; the ten biggest clones take up around 0.067%. Sequencing was carried out using naive CD4+ T cells sorted from blood. Subset defined: CD45RA+ positively selected. The receptors here all came from a woman aged 25-40 years in good health.

In its sample, this clone was seen once. J is TRBJ2-1 and V is TRBV27; D may be TRBD1 (5 bases). The V end was cut by 6 bases, the J end by 0 bases, with 9 bases between. CDR1 MNHEY and CDR2 SMNVEV come from the germline V gene (reference sequence). The CDR3 extends over 14 amino acids. CDR3 protein: CASSRQSSYNEQFF. The DNA for the CDR3 is TGTGCCAGCAGCCGACAGAGCTCCTACAATGAGCAGTTCTTC.

The rearrangement links TRBV6-1 to TRBJ1-3, with D unresolved. The CDR3 runs 14 residues. Germline assignment: CDR1 MNHNS and CDR2 SASEGT. Trimming left V 5 bases short and J 0 bases short, with 8 bases between. In DNA form, the CDR3 reads TGTGCCAGCAGTCAGCTTGGCTCTGGAAACACCATATATTTT. Protein sequence: CASSQLGSGNTIYF.

The chain joins TRBV11-2 to TRBJ1-1, with no clear D. The CDR3 is made up of 13 amino acids. Trimming took 2 bases from V and 3 from J, leaving 7 bases between them. The germline V gene has CDR1 SGHAT and CDR2 FQNNGV. CDR3 region: CASSLPGHTEAFF. DNA of the CDR3: TGTGCCAGCAGCTTACCGGGTCACACTGAAGCTTTCTTT.

The chain couples TRBV9 to TRBJ2-3, with D perhaps assigned TRBD1 or TRBD2 (6 bases each). This CDR3 contains 16 residues. Germline CDR1 SGDLS, CDR2 YYNGEE. Between the trimmed V and J ends, which lost 0 bases and 3 bases, there was a span of 14 bases. The CDR3 here is CASSVATRGPTDTQYF. CDR3 DNA: TGTGCCAGCAGCGTAGCTACCCGGGGGCCAACAGATACGCAGTATTTT.

Here the CDR3 DNA reads TGTGCCAGCAGCCAAGCATCAGGGTGGGAGAACACTGAAGCTTTCTTT. Translated: CASSQASGWENTEAFF. V gene TRBV4-2 combines with J gene TRBJ1-1, with a weak D call TRBD1 (5 bases). This CDR3 spans 16 amino acids. Between the trimmed V and J ends, which lost 1 base and 1 base, there was a span of 13 bases. CDR1 is LGHNA, CDR2 YNFKEQ, per germline.

The chain has TRBV5-6 and TRBJ2-1, with D possibly TRBD2 on 6 matching bases. Trimming stripped 4 bases from V and 9 bases from J, with 17 bases between. The CDR3 runs 14 residues. Germline CDR1 is SGHDT and CDR2 is YYEEEE. CDR3 DNA: TGTGCCAGCAGCCGGGGGTACCGGACAATTGAGCAGTTCTTC. This codes for CASSRGYRTIEQFF.

The chain has TRBV27 and TRBJ1-1; 8 bases are a match to TRBD1. This CDR3 has 14 residues. Trimming took 6 bases from V and 1 from J; bases not matched to a gene: 4. Per germline, CDR1 MNHEY and CDR2 SMNVEV (reference sequence). In DNA form, the CDR3 reads TGTGCCAGCAGCGTGGACAGGGCGAACACTGAAGCTTTCTTT. This translates into CASSVDRANTEAFF.

This chain links TRBV28 with TRBJ2-5, with D possibly called TRBD1 or TRBD2 (5 bases each). The J call may not be correct, given that the DNA end is closer to TRBJ2-7. Germline CDR1 MDHEN, CDR2 SYDVKM. CDR3 length equals 17 residues. This chain's CDR3 is CASSQKRSWVGVYEQYF. CDR3 coding DNA: TGTGCCAGCAGTCAAAAAAGGTCTTGGGTGGGGGTCTACGAGCAGTACTTC.

This clone was counted a single time. The V gene is TRBV18, the J gene TRBJ1-2; no definite D call. V lost 0 bases, J lost 5 bases, and 13 bases lay in between. The CDR3 loop spans 15 amino acids. In germline, CDR1 is KGHSH, CDR2 LQKENI. CDR3 coding DNA: TGTGCCAGCTCACCACCGAAAGGCTCCTCGTATGGCTACACCTTC. It is translated as CASSPPKGSSYGYTF.

The rearrangement uses TRBV28 and TRBJ1-1; possibly TRBD1 for D (5 bases). This CDR3 contains 14 residues. CDR1 is MDHEN, CDR2 SYDVKM, per germline. V lost 10 bases and J lost 1, with 16 bases in between. The CDR3 bases are TGTGCCATCCTAAGCGGGGCGGCGAACACTGAAGCTTTCTTT. It translates to CAILSGAANTEAFF.

The chain uses TRBV4-1 and TRBJ2-1; 7 bases are a match to TRBD2. Germline CDR1 is MGHRA and CDR2 is YSYEKL. The CDR3 is made up of 16 amino acids. V dropped 3 bases and J dropped 2; count of bases not matched to a gene: 7. DNA for the CDR3: TGCGCCAGCAGCCAGGTGTCGGGGGGTACCTACAATGAGCAGTTCTTC. Translated, it gives CASSQVSGGTYNEQFF.